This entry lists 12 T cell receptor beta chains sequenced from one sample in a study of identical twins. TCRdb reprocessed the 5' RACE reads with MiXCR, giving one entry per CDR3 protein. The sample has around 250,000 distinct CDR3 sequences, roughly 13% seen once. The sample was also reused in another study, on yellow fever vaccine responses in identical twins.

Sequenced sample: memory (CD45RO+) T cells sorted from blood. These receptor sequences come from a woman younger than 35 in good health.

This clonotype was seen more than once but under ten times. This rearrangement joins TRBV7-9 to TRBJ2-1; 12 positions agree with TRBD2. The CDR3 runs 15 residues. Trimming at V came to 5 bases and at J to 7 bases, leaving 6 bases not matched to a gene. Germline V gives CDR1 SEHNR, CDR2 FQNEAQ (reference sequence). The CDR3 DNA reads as TGTGCCAGCAGCCCCAGACTAGCGGGGGAGAATGAGCAGTTCTTC. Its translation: CASSPRLAGENEQFF.

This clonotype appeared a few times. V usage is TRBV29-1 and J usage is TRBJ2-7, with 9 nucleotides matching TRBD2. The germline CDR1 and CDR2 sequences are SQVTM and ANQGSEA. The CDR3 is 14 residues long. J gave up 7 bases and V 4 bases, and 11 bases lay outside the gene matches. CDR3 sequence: CSVGASGVKVEQYF. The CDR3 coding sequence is TGCAGCGTTGGCGCTAGCGGGGTCAAGGTGGAGCAGTACTTC.

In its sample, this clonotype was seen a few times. The CDR3 DNA sequence: TGTGCCTGGAGTGTATCGTCGTCGGCGGGGGCTCAGTTCTTC. Translated, it gives CAWSVSSSAGAQFF. The chain is built from TRBV30 and TRBJ2-1; tentative D call: TRBD2 (7 bases). The V end was cut by 0 bases, the J end by 13 bases, with 19 bases between. Germline values: CDR1 GTSNPN, CDR2 SVGIG (reference sequence). The CDR3 has 14 residues.

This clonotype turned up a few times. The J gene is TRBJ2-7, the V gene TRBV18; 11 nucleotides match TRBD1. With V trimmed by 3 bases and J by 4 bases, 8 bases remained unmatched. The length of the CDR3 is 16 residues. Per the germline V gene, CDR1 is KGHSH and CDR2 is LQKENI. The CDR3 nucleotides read TGTGCCAGCTCACCTTCTAAGGGACAGGGGGGTTACGAGCAGTACTTC. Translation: CASSPSKGQGGYEQYF. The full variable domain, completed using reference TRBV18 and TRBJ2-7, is NAGVMQNPRHLVRRRGQEARLRCSPMKGHSHVYWYRQLPEEGLKFMVYLQKENIIDESGMPKERFSAEFPKEGPSILRIQQVVRGDSAAYFCASSPSKGQGGYEQYFGPGTRLTVT.

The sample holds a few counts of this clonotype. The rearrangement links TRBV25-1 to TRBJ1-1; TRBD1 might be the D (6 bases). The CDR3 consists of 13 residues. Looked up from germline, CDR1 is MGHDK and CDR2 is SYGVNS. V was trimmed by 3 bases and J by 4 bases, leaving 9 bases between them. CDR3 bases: TGTGCCAGCAGTGACGGGGGGCGCACTGAAGCTTTCTTT. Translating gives CASSDGGRTEAFF.

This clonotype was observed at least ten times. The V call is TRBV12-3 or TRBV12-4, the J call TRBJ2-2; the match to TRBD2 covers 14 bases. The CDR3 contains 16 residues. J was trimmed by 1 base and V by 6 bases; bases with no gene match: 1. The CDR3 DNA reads TGTGCCAGCAGGACTAGCGGGGGGGGGAACACCGGGGAGCTGTTTTTT. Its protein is CASRTSGGGNTGELFF.

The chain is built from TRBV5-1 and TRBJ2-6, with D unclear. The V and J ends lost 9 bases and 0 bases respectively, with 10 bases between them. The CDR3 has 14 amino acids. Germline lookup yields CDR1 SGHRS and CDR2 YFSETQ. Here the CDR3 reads CATQVGSGANVLTF. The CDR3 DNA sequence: TGCGCCACCCAGGTGGGCTCTGGGGCCAACGTCCTGACTTTC.

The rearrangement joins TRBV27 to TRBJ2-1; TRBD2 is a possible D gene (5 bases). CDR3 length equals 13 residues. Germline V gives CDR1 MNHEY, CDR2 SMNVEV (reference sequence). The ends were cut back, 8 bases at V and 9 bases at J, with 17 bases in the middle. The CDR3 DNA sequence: TGTGCCAGCTCAAAGAGGGAATTCACTGAGCAGTTCTTC. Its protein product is CASSKREFTEQFF.

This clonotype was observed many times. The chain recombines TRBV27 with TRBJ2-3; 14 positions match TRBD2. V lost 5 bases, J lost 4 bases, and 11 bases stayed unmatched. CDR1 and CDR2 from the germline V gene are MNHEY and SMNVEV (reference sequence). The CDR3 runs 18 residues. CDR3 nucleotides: TGTGCCAGCAGTGGCAGACTAGCGGGGGGGCAGGTCGCAGATACGCAGTATTTT. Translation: CASSGRLAGGQVADTQYF.

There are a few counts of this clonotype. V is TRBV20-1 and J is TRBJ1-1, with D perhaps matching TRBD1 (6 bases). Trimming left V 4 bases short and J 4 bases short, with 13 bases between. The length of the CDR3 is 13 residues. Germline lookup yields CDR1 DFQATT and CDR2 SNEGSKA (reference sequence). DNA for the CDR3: TGCAGTGCTACCAATCCCAGGGGCACTGAAGCTTTCTTT. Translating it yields CSATNPRGTEAFF.

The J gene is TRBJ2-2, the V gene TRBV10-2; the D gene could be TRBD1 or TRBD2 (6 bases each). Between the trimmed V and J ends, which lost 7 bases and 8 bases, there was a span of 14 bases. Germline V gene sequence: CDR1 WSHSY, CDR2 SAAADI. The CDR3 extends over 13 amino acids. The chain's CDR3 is CASKYGGKGELFF. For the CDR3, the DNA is TGCGCCAGCAAATACGGGGGCAAGGGGGAGCTGTTTTTT.

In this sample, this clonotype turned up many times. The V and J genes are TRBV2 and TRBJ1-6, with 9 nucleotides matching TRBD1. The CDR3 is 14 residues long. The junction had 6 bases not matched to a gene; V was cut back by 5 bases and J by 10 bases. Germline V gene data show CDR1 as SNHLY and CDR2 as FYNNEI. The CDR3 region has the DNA TGTGCCAGCAGTCAGGACAGGGGAAGGTCACCCCTCCACTTT. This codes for CASSQDRGRSPLHF.